The 25 T cell receptor beta chains below were found in one sample sequenced in a study of blood T cell repertoires in COVID-19. Produced via immunoSEQ multiplex PCR; TCRdb's table is partial and in-frame only. This table has a few hundred thousand clones, around nine tenths appearing once. Sequenced: PBMCs or T cells enriched from blood (not recorded which). These receptors were collected from a woman aged 55-70 years who had recovered from COVID-19.

The chain recombines TRBV6-5 with TRBJ1-1; 7 nucleotides match TRBD1. CDR3 length: 14 residues. Losses at the gene ends were 7 bases for V and 1 base for J; bases not matched to a gene: 6. Germline V gene sequence: CDR1 MNHEY, CDR2 SVGAGI. In nucleotides, the CDR3 is TGTGCCAGCAAGTCAGGGGGAAGGAACACTGAAGCTTTCTTT. Translating it yields CASKSGGRNTEAFF.

The chain combines TRBV30 with TRBJ2-7; no clear D gene. Germline CDR1 is GTSNPN and CDR2 is SVGIG (reference sequence). The CDR3 sequence is 13 residues long. Between the trimmed V and J ends, which lost 0 bases and 0 bases, there was a span of 6 bases. The CDR3 spells CAWSVLASYEQYF. The CDR3, as DNA: TGTGCCTGGAGTGTACTTGCCTCCTACGAGCAGTACTTC.

In this sample, this clone turned up a few times. This chain joins TRBV19 and TRBJ1-4; D gene unclear. The CDR3 has 12 amino acids. Germline V gives CDR1 LNHDA, CDR2 SQIVND (reference sequence). V lost 5 bases to trimming and J lost 14 bases, with 15 bases between them. The CDR3 protein is CASSDREIKLFF. For the CDR3, the DNA is TGTGCCAGTAGTGATAGGGAGATTAAGCTGTTTTTT.

The V and J genes are TRBV24-1 and TRBJ2-5, with D possibly being TRBD1 (6 bases). Germline V gene sequence: CDR1 KGHDR, CDR2 SFDVKD. With 4 bases removed from V and 2 bases from J, the gap between germline ends came to 13 bases. The CDR3 length is 15 residues. CDR3: CATSDAGTLQETQYF. In DNA, the CDR3 is TGTGCCACCAGTGACGCCGGGACACTTCAAGAGACCCAGTACTTC.

V and J are TRBV28 and TRBJ1-1, with D unresolved. This CDR3 region has 13 residues. Germline V gene lookup returns CDR1 MDHEN and CDR2 SYDVKM. V lost 1 base and J 1 base, leaving 4 bases between the germline ends. The CDR3 reads CASSLYRNTEAFF. The CDR3 DNA reads as TGTGCCAGCAGTTTATATCGGAACACTGAAGCTTTCTTT.

This clone was picked up one time. V is TRBV6-5 and J is TRBJ1-5; D remains unclear. This CDR3 comprises 11 residues. CDR1 is MNHEY and CDR2 is SVGAGI in the germline V gene. V lost 8 bases and J lost 3, with 5 bases in between. Here the CDR3 reads CASGFNQPQHF. The CDR3 nucleotides are TGTGCCAGCGGCTTCAATCAGCCCCAGCATTTT.

This chain links TRBV6-5 with TRBJ1-2, with unresolved D. The CDR3 totals 12 residues. Germline CDR1 and CDR2: MNHEY and SVGAGI. The V end was cut by 7 bases, the J end by 5 bases, with 11 bases between. The DNA of the CDR3 is TGTGCCAGCACTAACCGGGTTTATGGCTACACCTTC. Translation gives CASTNRVYGYTF.

V usage is TRBV5-1 and J usage is TRBJ2-1; 8 nucleotides align to TRBD2. Germline V CDR1 and CDR2: SGHRS, YFSETQ. The junction had 4 bases not matched to a gene; V was cut back by 1 base and J by 4 bases. The CDR3 runs to 15 residues. The CDR3 DNA is TGCGCCAGCAGCTTGAATAGCGGGGATTACAATGAGCAGTTCTTC. This encodes CASSLNSGDYNEQFF.

The gene calls are TRBV4-1 and TRBJ1-2, with D perhaps TRBD1 (6 bases). Germline V CDR1 and CDR2: MGHRA, YSYEKL. The CDR3 consists of 15 residues. V was shortened by 4 bases and J by 8 bases, with 20 bases between the two germline ends. The CDR3 reads CASSPPSGGARGYTF. The DNA of the CDR3 is TGCGCCAGCAGCCCCCCCTCCGGGGGGGCGCGGGGCTACACCTTC.

The genes are TRBV19 and TRBJ2-1; TRBD2 matches 8 bases. The CDR3 has 14 residues. J gave up 9 bases and V 6 bases, and 10 bases lay outside the gene matches. In germline, CDR1 is LNHDA, CDR2 SQIVND (reference sequence). CDR3 bases: TGTGCCAGTAGCCCCCGGGAGGGGGACGGTGAGCAGTTCTTC. It codes for CASSPREGDGEQFF.

This clone has only one observation. The chain recombines TRBV6-5 with TRBJ1-2; maybe TRBD1 (6 bases). Trimming removed 0 bases at V and 6 bases at J, with 11 bases between. The CDR3 consists of 14 residues. CDR1 is MNHEY and CDR2 is SVGAGI in the germline V gene. CDR3 residues: CASSYSIRGDGYTF. For the CDR3, the DNA is TGTGCCAGCAGTTACTCGATCAGGGGCGATGGCTACACCTTC.

This clone came up once. The chain joins TRBV2 to TRBJ2-1, with 7 bases fitting TRBD2. From germline, CDR1 is SNHLY and CDR2 FYNNEI. CDR3 length: 14 amino acids. Germline trimming cut 5 bases from V and 5 bases from J; bases unmatched to any gene: 6. CDR3 region: CASSSTSPDNEQFF. CDR3 bases: TGTGCCAGCAGTTCGACTAGCCCGGACAATGAGCAGTTCTTC.

The chain is built from TRBV12-3 or TRBV12-4 and TRBJ1-2; TRBD1 is a possible D gene (5 bases). The CDR3 sequence is 13 residues long. Between the trimmed V and J ends, which lost 5 bases and 2 bases, there was a span of 9 bases. CDR3 nucleotides: TGTGCCAGCAGTGTTCAGGGAAACTATGGCTACACCTTC. Protein sequence: CASSVQGNYGYTF.

The gene calls are TRBV4-1 and TRBJ2-5, with D perhaps TRBD1 (7 bases). The germline V and J ends were trimmed by 0 bases and 1 base, with 18 bases remaining between them. The CDR3 sequence is 18 residues long. CDR1 is MGHRA and CDR2 is YSYEKL in the germline V gene. The CDR3 sequence is CASSQDTRRQGLQETQYF. The CDR3 DNA reads TGCGCCAGCAGCCAAGATACGAGGAGACAGGGACTCCAAGAGACCCAGTACTTC.

This rearrangement joins TRBV2 to TRBJ2-5; 9 bases are shared with TRBD1. Germline assignment: CDR1 SNHLY and CDR2 FYNNEI. The CDR3 runs 14 residues. After removal of 5 bases from V and 5 bases from J, the junction contained 6 bases not matched to a gene. CDR3 residues: CASSNYRGRETQYF. The CDR3 DNA reads as TGTGCCAGCAGTAATTACAGGGGGCGGGAGACCCAGTACTTC.

This rearrangement joins TRBV5-1 to TRBJ2-7, with 11 bases aligning to TRBD1. In germline, CDR1 is SGHRS, CDR2 YFSETQ. The V segment lost 4 bases and the J segment 3 bases; nucleotides outside the gene matches: 6. The CDR3 has 15 residues. The CDR3 coding sequence is TGCGCCAGCAGCGAAACCGGGACAGGGGGCTACGAGCAGTACGTC. Encoded protein: CASSETGTGGYEQYV.

The V and J genes are TRBV19 and TRBJ1-5; possible D gene TRBD1, 6 bases. The CDR3 covers 17 residues. Trimming removed 7 bases from V and 6 bases from J, with 25 bases in between. Germline V gene data show CDR1 as LNHDA and CDR2 as SQIVND (reference sequence). The CDR3 region has the DNA TGTGCCAGTACCCTACTCTCCCGAGGGGGGGGAGGTCAGCCCCAGCATTTT. Translation gives CASTLLSRGGGGQPQHF.

This clone is a singleton in its sample. Other nucleotide sequences in the sample specify the same CDR3. This chain uses TRBV5-1 with TRBJ1-1; D is undetermined. Trimming removed 4 bases from V and 2 bases from J, with 12 bases in between. Germline V gene sequence: CDR1 SGHRS, CDR2 YFSETQ. CDR3 size: 14 residues. CDR3 in amino acids: CASSLLAENTEAFF. DNA for the CDR3: TGCGCCAGCAGCCTCCTGGCCGAAAACACTGAAGCTTTCTTT.

The chain employs TRBV24-1 and TRBJ2-2; 8 positions agree with TRBD1. The ends lost 8 bases at V and 4 bases at J; junction bases unmatched: 5. CDR3 length equals 14 residues. The germline CDR1 and CDR2 sequences are KGHDR and SFDVKD. CDR3 in DNA: TGTGCCACCACCCAAACAGGGGGCACCGGGGAGCTGTTTTTT. Translating it yields CATTQTGGTGELFF.

This chain connects TRBV5-1 to TRBJ2-1; possibly TRBD1 for D (6 bases). The CDR3 extends over 13 amino acids. Trimming removed 7 bases from V and 7 bases from J, with 15 bases in between. Germline CDR1 is SGHRS and CDR2 is YFSETQ. CDR3 coding DNA: TGCGCCAGCTCGATTGGGGGCTTGAATGAGCAGTTCTTC. This translates into CASSIGGLNEQFF.

The gene calls are TRBV5-1 and TRBJ1-2; 10 bases are shared with TRBD1. With V trimmed by 2 bases and J by 8 bases, 3 bases remained unmatched. This CDR3 contains 13 residues. The germline V gene has CDR1 SGHRS and CDR2 YFSETQ. CDR3 sequence reads: CASSLGQGEGYTF. CDR3 nucleotides: TGCGCCAGCAGCTTAGGACAGGGGGAAGGCTACACCTTC. The full variable domain, with the rest looked up from reference TRBV5-1 and TRBJ1-2, is KAGVTQTPRYLIKTRGQQVTLSCSPISGHRSVSWYQQTPGQGLQFLFEYFSETQRNKGNFPGRFSGRQFSNSRSEMNVSTLELGDSALYLCASSLGQGEGYTFGSGTRLTVV.

The V gene is TRBV7-6, the J gene TRBJ1-2, with 12 bases lining up with TRBD1. Germline loops: CDR1 SGHVS, CDR2 FNYEAQ. Trimming cost V 4 bases and J 7 bases; bases outside gene matches: 10. This CDR3 has 16 residues. The DNA of the CDR3 is TGTGCCAGCAGCTCAGAACCGGGACAGGGGGCTGCTGGCTACACCTTC. This codes for CASSSEPGQGAAGYTF.

The J gene is TRBJ2-3, the V gene TRBV19, with 13 bases that match TRBD2. V dropped 5 bases and J dropped 0; count of bases not matched to a gene: 8. CDR3 size: 18 residues. The germline CDR1 and CDR2 sequences are LNHDA and SQIVND (reference sequence). CDR3 residues: CASSVTGLAGFSTDTQYF. The CDR3 nucleotides are TGTGCCAGTAGTGTTACGGGACTAGCGGGGTTTAGCACAGATACGCAGTATTTT.

V is TRBV29-1 and J is TRBJ1-2; D is uncertain. The germline V gene encodes CDR1 SQVTM and CDR2 ANQGSEA. The CDR3 runs 13 residues. V was cut by 0 bases and J by 3 bases, with 8 bases left in between. CDR3 protein: CSVEEGQYYGYTF. The CDR3 DNA is TGCAGCGTTGAAGAGGGCCAGTACTATGGCTACACCTTC.

This clone was recorded once. The chain combines TRBV7-9 with TRBJ1-6, with 11 bases that match TRBD1. The CDR3 runs to 19 residues. Germline trimming cut 5 bases from V and 0 bases from J; bases unmatched to any gene: 9. Germline V lookup: CDR1 SEHNR, CDR2 FQNEAQ (reference sequence). CDR3 region: CASSPRTGGQSSYNSPLHF. For the CDR3, the DNA is TGTGCCAGCAGCCCGCGGACAGGGGGCCAGAGCTCCTATAATTCACCCCTCCACTTT. The complete variable domain, with remaining parts taken from reference TRBV7-9 and TRBJ1-6, reads DTGVSQNPRHKITKRGQNVTFRCDPISEHNRLYWYRQTLGQGPEFLTYFQNEAQLEKSRLLSDRFSAERPKGSFSTLEIQRTEQGDSAMYLCASSPRTGGQSSYNSPLHFGNGTRLTVT.